Following are 2 T cell receptor beta chains from one sample sequenced in a study of vaccination and CD4 T cells after COVID-19 (dated by TCRdb to between 2021 and 2023). Interpreted using the paper, the treatment or condition label stands for: approximately nine-day PBMC culture with coronavirus spike peptide pools or control peptides (ViraFEST assay). Library creation used PCR. For sequencing, an Illumina iSeq 100 was employed. DNA from cultured CD4+ T cells underwent TCR sequencing with the Oncomine TCR Beta short-read assay at the Johns Hopkins FTIC core. TCRdb trimmed the raw reads at Q25, called clones with MiXCR and kept productive beta chains. Records with the same CDR3 protein are collapsed into one entry carrying the most frequent genes and DNA. The sample data list about 12,000 distinct CDR3 sequences, and 25% to 35% of these were observed just once. The ten largest clonotypes hold 34% of the sample.

These receptors lack a known antigen. This material consisted of CD4+ T cells from blood, cultured in vitro, taken before SARS-CoV-2 vaccination. All receptors derive from a human donor who received a COVID-19 vaccine.

The chain uses TRBV7-8 and TRBJ2-2; D is unclear. With 5 bases removed from V and 5 bases from J, the gap between germline ends came to 12 bases. Per the germline V gene, CDR1 is SGHVS and CDR2 is FQNEAQ. This CDR3 contains 14 residues. Here the CDR3 reads CASSHKVGTGELFF. In DNA, the CDR3 is TGTGCCAGCAGCCATAAGGTCGGGACCGGGGAGCTGTTTTTT.

Only a few counts were recorded for this clonotype. J is TRBJ2-2 and V is TRBV11-3; a possible D gene is TRBD1 (6 bases). The length of the CDR3 is 15 residues. In germline, CDR1 is SGHNT, CDR2 YENEEA. Trimming shortened V by 5 bases and J by 0 bases, and 10 bases separated the two germline ends. The CDR3 loop reads CASSPGTPNTGELFF. The CDR3 DNA sequence: TGTGCCAGCAGCCCCGGGACACCGAACACCGGGGAGCTGTTTTTT. The variable domain in full, with the rest retrieved from reference TRBV11-3 and TRBJ2-2, is EAGVVQSPRYKIIEKKQPVAFWCNPISGHNTLYWYLQNLGQGPELLIRYENEEAVDDSQLPKDRFSAERLKGVDSTLKIQPAELGDSAVYLCASSPGTPNTGELFFGEGSRLTVL.